A selection of T cell receptor beta chains follows, all from one sample in a study of T cells after yellow fever vaccination. TCRdb re-analysed the 5' RACE reads in MiXCR, keeping a single row per CDR3 protein. The table lists hundreds of thousands of distinct CDR3 sequences, roughly 8.6% of them singletons. Here the sequenced sample was PBMCs, taken roughly 47 days after the first yellow fever vaccination. The receptors derive from a man aged 18 to 30 who received the YFV17D yellow fever vaccine. Both conserved end residues are part of each CDR3. The order of the fields is J gene, V gene, clone size, CDR3 protein. The size field is filled for only some rows; it gives once, few, many or a size class.

TRBJ2-7 TRBV12-3/TRBV12-4 many CASSLKRGGVEQYF
TRBJ2-1 TRBV10-2 many CASSGGTNEQFF
TRBJ1-1 TRBV12-3/TRBV12-4 - CASSGDRGRWAFF
TRBJ2-3 TRBV7-2 few CASSSWTASSTDTQYF
TRBJ2-1 TRBV19 few CASSIRGSLRDEQFF
TRBJ2-3 TRBV11-2 many CASSRGTDTQYF
TRBJ2-2 TRBV12-3/TRBV12-4 few CASSPSGGLNTGELFF
TRBJ2-1 TRBV20-1 few CSAIRQGGYNEQFF
TRBJ2-3 TRBV24-1 few CATSDPLDLPADTQYF
TRBJ2-7 TRBV7-2 - CASSLAPRGGFEQYF
TRBJ1-1 TRBV5-5 - CASSLYPTGGDAAFF
TRBJ1-1 TRBV18 few CASSPLAQGAMNTEAFF
TRBJ1-3 TRBV20-1 few CSANPVGGGNTIYF
TRBJ1-6 TRBV7-3 few CASSIDRNGGDSPLHF
TRBJ2-3 TRBV5-6 - CASSSAGLRSTDTQYF
TRBJ1-2 TRBV6-1 - CASNVFGRGYYGYTF
TRBJ2-3 TRBV9 - CASSVERYTDTQYF
TRBJ2-1 TRBV20-1 - CSAIGIPYNEQFF
TRBJ2-1 TRBV24-1 few CATSDSVTGGHSEQFF
TRBJ2-7 TRBV12-3/TRBV12-4 many CASGLAGGDYEQYF
TRBJ1-1 TRBV19 - CASKGGYTEAFF
TRBJ2-7 TRBV28 few CASTAGLDYEQYF
TRBJ2-5 TRBV5-1 few CASSLGDRLGQETQYF
TRBJ1-1 TRBV29-1 few CSGTGFDGTEAFF
TRBJ1-4 TRBV4-1 - CASSQVPLGLNNEKLFF
TRBJ1-5 TRBV5-1 few CASSLAGVEGQPQHF
- TRBV10-3 - CAISPEEYAQHF
TRBJ1-1 TRBV5-1 many CASKQGVDTEAFF
TRBJ2-2 TRBV5-1 many CASSFGTGNTGELFF
TRBJ1-3 TRBV4-1 - CASSPSDRDFFTIYF
TRBJ2-3 TRBV20-1 few CSAPGLAGGMDTQYF
TRBJ1-5 TRBV27 few CASGRTDDNQPQHF
TRBJ2-7 TRBV2 many CASKPGEVGEQYF
TRBJ1-1 TRBV6-1 few CASSPGGLGQAFF
TRBJ2-3 TRBV9 few CASSVPEAGGLGTDTQYF
TRBJ2-2 TRBV27 few CASSSPHANTGELFF
TRBJ2-5 TRBV5-1 few CASSPTGSQETQYF
TRBJ1-6 TRBV7-8 few CASSLSGVLPLHF
TRBJ2-1 TRBV20-1 - CSARDRGPQSSNEQFF
TRBJ2-3 TRBV20-1 - CSAGIGTSGAARYF
TRBJ2-7 TRBV11-2 few CASSLEGWGRPSYEQYF
TRBJ2-1 TRBV7-6 - CASSRDRENEQFF
TRBJ1-6 TRBV4-1 - CASSGTGRSPLHF
TRBJ1-5 TRBV28 few CASSLNQGRGNQPQHF
TRBJ2-1 TRBV29-1 - CSLREQFF
TRBJ2-3 TRBV20-1 - CSARRPATSTDTQYF
TRBJ1-1 TRBV6-1 - CASRQRIMNTEAFF
TRBJ2-1 TRBV9 - CASSVTQLNEQFF
TRBJ1-5 TRBV20-1 - CSARAPGKWPQHF
TRBJ2-2 TRBV7-9 - CASSPVERANTGELFF
TRBJ2-1 TRBV19 - CASTRQGPNEQFF
TRBJ2-3 TRBV7-9 few CASSLFGAGESTDTQYF
TRBJ2-1 TRBV7-9 few CASSLGGDRDIF
TRBJ2-1 TRBV7-9 few CASSYGQPPSSYNEQFF